This TCR beta chain was recorded in a study of T-cell reconstitution after alpha-beta-depleted transplantation in children (dated by TCRdb to the mid-2010s). Looking at the study overall: Using TCR repertoire profiling, the study quantitatively followed how T-cell immune reconstitution unfolded in children after TCRalphabeta/CD19-depleted allogeneic hematopoietic cell transplantation.

Library method: PCR. The run used an Illumina HiSeq 2500. TCR libraries were prepared with molecular barcoding, using unique molecular identifiers to normalize TCRbeta repertoire quantification. Clones were called with MiXCR by TCRdb after fastp trimmed the public reads at Q25, and only in-frame beta chains were retained. When rows share a CDR3 protein, they turn into one entry using the most common DNA and genes. The table for this sample lists about 600,000 distinct CDR3 sequences; about 11% of them were counted only once. Together, the top ten hold 4% of the sample. Looking up the germline V gene (reference sequence) yields CDR1 SGHNT and CDR2 YYREEE. Clipping removes 0 bases from V and 0 bases from J, with 11 as the unmatched junction base count. The cysteine opens and the phenylalanine closes a CDR3 of 20 amino acids. CDR3 DNA only is kept here, 60 bases in frame from base 1. For this clonotype: This clone's antigen is unknown. No much larger clone is present one base from it, and per-base qualities are unavailable.

The receptor's source is a human donor who donated a stem cell graft to a child with acute myeloid leukemia. The starting material was PBMCs from the stem cell graft donor, obtained from the stem cell graft. The chain couples TRBV5-4 to TRBJ2-6, with 8 middle bases fitting TRBD2. CDR3 region: CASSLVFWREVPSGANVLTF. The sequence in DNA is TGTGCCAGCAGCTTGGTTTTCTGGCGGGAGGTACCCTCTGGGGCCAACGTCCTGACTTTC.